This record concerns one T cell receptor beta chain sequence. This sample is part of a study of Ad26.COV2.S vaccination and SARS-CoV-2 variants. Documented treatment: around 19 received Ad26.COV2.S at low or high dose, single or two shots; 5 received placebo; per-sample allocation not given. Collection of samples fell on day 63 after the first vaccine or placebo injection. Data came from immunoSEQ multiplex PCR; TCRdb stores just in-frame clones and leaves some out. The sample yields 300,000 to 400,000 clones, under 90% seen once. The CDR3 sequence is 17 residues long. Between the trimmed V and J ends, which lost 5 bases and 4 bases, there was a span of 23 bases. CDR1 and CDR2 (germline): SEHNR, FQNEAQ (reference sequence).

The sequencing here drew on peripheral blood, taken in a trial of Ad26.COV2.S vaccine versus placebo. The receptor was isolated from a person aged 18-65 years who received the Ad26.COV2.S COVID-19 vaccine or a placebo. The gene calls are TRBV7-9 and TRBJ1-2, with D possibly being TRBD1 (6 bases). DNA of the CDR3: TGTGCCAGCAGCATGAACCGGGACACAAAATCTGTCTATGGCTACACCTTC. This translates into CASSMNRDTKSVYGYTF.